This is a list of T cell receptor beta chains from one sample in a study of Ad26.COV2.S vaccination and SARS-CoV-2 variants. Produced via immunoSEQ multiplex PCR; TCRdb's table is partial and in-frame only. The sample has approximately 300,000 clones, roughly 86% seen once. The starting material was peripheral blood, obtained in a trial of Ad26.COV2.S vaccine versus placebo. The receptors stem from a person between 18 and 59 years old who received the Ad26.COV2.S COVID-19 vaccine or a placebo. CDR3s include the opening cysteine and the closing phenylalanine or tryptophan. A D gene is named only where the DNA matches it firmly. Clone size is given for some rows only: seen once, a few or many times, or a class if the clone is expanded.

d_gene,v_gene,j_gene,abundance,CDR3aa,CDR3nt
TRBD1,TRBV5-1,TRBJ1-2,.,CASSSDRVRTF,TGCGCCAGCAGCTCGGACAGGGTGAGGACCTTC
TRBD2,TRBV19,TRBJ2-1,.,CASSRTSGGGNSYNEQFF,TGTGCCAGTAGCCGGACTAGCGGGGGTGGCAACTCCTACAATGAGCAGTTCTTC
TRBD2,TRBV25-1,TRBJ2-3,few,CASSGFSGGAEDTQYF,TGTGCCAGCAGTGGATTTAGCGGGGGGGCAGAAGATACGCAGTATTTT
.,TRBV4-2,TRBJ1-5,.,CASSQERDGSNQPQHF,TGTGCCAGCAGCCAAGAGAGGGATGGTAGCAATCAGCCCCAGCATTTT
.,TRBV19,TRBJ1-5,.,CASSIAVFSNQPQHF,TGTGCCAGTAGTATAGCAGTATTTAGCAATCAGCCCCAGCATTTT
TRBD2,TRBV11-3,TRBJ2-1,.,CASSATSGAYNEQFF,TGTGCCAGCAGCGCGACTAGCGGGGCCTACAATGAGCAGTTCTTC
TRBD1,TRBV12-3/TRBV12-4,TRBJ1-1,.,CASSWDRNTEAFF,TGTGCCAGCAGTTGGGACAGAAACACTGAAGCTTTCTTT
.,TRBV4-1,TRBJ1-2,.,CASSQDRDRLGGYTF,TGCGCCAGCAGCCAAGACAGGGACCGCCTAGGAGGCTACACCTTC
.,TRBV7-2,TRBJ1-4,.,CASSLVGIATNEKLFF,TGTGCCAGCAGCTTAGTGGGCATTGCAACTAATGAAAAACTGTTTTTT
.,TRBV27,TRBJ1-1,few,CASTTEAGSTEAFF,TGTGCCAGCACCACGGAGGCAGGGAGCACTGAAGCTTTCTTT
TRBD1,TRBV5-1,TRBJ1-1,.,CASTTAGTGGGTEAFF,TGCGCCAGCACCACCGCCGGGACAGGGGGTGGCACTGAAGCTTTCTTT
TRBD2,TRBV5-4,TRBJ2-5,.,CASARGLAGEETQYF,TGTGCCAGCGCGCGGGGACTAGCGGGGGAAGAGACCCAGTACTTC
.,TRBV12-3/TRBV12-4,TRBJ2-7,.,CASSRGGAYEQYF,TGTGCCAGCTCGAGGGGGGGAGCCTACGAGCAGTACTTC
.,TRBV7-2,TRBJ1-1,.,CASSLVPVRNTEAFF,TGTGCCAGCAGCTTAGTCCCAGTTAGAAACACTGAAGCTTTCTTT
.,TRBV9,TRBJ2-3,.,CASSVGTSNTDTQYF,TGTGCCAGCAGCGTAGGTACTTCAAACACAGATACGCAGTATTTT
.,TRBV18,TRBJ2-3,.,CASSPPGLNTDTQYF,TGTGCCAGCTCACCACCCGGACTCAACACAGATACGCAGTATTTT
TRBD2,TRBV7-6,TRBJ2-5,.,CASSSHSSGGVETQYF,TGTGCCAGCAGCAGCCATTCTAGCGGGGGGGTAGAGACCCAGTACTTC
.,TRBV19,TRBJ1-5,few,CASRAPEGRGNQPQHF,TGTGCCAGTAGGGCCCCGGAGGGACGCGGCAATCAGCCCCAGCATTTT
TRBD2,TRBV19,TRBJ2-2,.,CASSKRTSGGLHTGELFF,TGTGCCAGTAGTAAAAGGACTAGCGGGGGACTCCACACCGGGGAGCTGTTTTTT
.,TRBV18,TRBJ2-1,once,CASSPALSDYNEQFF,TGTGCCAGCTCACCAGCGTTGTCAGACTACAATGAGCAGTTCTTC
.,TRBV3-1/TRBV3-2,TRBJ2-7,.,CASSRIDSRGEQYF,TGTGCCAGCAGCCGAATAGACAGTCGGGGAGAGCAGTACTTC
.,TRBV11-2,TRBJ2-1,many,CASSLGQFEQFF,TGTGCCAGCAGCTTAGGCCAGTTTGAGCAGTTCTTC
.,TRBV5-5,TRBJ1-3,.,CASSPDRNSGNTIYF,TGTGCCAGCAGTCCGGACCGGAACTCTGGAAACACCATATATTTT
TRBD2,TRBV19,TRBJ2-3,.,CASSMGLAGTFTDTQYF,TGTGCCAGTAGTATGGGGCTAGCGGGGACATTCACAGATACGCAGTATTTT
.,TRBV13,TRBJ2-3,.,CASSTRPADTQYF,TGTGCCAGCAGCACTCGGCCCGCAGATACGCAGTATTTT
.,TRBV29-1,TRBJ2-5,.,CSVLYWTYQETQYF,TGCAGCGTCCTATACTGGACCTACCAAGAGACCCAGTACTTC
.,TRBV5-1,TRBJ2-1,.,CASNPVAGLGVAEQFF,TGCGCCAGCAACCCGGTGGCAGGGTTGGGCGTCGCGGAGCAGTTCTTC
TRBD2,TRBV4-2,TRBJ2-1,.,CASSQDRRRGGSYNEQFF,TGTGCCAGCAGCCAAGATCGTCGGCGGGGGGGTTCCTACAATGAGCAGTTCTTC
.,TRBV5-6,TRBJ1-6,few,CASSSTTDSPLHF,TGTGCCAGCAGCTCGACCACCGATTCACCCCTCCACTTT
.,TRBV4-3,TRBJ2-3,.,CASSLGTHLSTDTQYF,TGCGCCAGCAGCCTCGGGACACACCTTAGCACAGATACGCAGTATTTT
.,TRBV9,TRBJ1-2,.,CASSPGASPSYGYTF,TGTGCCAGCAGCCCGGGGGCGTCCCCTTCCTATGGCTACACCTTC
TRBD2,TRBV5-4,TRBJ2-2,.,CASSLGLAVTGELFF,TGTGCCAGCAGCTTGGGACTAGCGGTCACCGGGGAGCTGTTTTTT
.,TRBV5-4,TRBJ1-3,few,CASSLRGYSGNTIYF,TGTGCCAGCAGCTTGAGGGGGTACTCTGGAAACACCATATATTTT
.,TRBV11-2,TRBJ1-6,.,CASSLESSPLHF,TGTGCCAGCAGCTTAGAAAGTTCACCCCTCCACTTT
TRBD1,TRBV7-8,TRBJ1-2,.,CASSSPPQQGRYYGYTF,TGTGCCAGCAGCTCCCCTCCCCAACAGGGGAGGTACTATGGCTACACCTTC
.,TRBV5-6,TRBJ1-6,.,CASSLMVGIGSPLHF,TGTGCCAGCAGCTTGATGGTGGGAATTGGTTCACCCCTCCACTTT
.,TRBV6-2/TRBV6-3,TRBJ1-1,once,CASSYSTLGRGNTEAFF,TGTGCCAGCAGTTACTCCACCTTAGGACGGGGGAACACTGAAGCTTTCTTT
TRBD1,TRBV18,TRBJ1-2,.,CASSSGQDYGYTF,TGTGCCAGCTCATCGGGACAGGACTATGGCTACACCTTC
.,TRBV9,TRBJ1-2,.,CASSVDRLGGYTF,TGTGCCAGCAGCGTAGACAGGCTGGGTGGCTACACCTTC
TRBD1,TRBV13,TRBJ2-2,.,CASSFIGTVNTGELFF,TGTGCCAGCAGCTTCATTGGGACAGTGAACACCGGGGAGCTGTTTTTT
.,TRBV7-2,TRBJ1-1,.,CASSYITATEAFF,TGTGCCAGCAGCTACATAACTGCCACTGAAGCTTTCTTT
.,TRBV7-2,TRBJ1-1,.,CASSFGLNTEAFF,TGTGCCAGCAGCTTCGGGTTGAACACTGAAGCTTTCTTT
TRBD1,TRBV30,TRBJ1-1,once,CAWGDSSTEAFF,TGTGCCTGGGGGGACAGTTCCACTGAAGCTTTCTTT
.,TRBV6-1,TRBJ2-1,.,CASSEAPAAGEQFF,TGTGCCAGCAGTGAAGCTCCGGCCGCCGGGGAGCAGTTCTTC
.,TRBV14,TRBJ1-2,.,CASSQAAGNYGYTF,TGTGCCAGCAGCCAAGCCGCGGGAAACTATGGCTACACCTTC
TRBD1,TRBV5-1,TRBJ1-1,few,CASSWELGQGHPEAFF,TGCGCCAGCAGCTGGGAACTAGGACAGGGGCATCCTGAAGCTTTCTTT
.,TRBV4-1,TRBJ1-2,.,CASSQADGRAGGGYTF,TGCGCCAGCAGCCAGGCAGATGGTAGGGCGGGTGGTGGCTACACCTTC
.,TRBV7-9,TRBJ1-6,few,CASSPLPSYNSPLHF,TGTGCCAGCAGCCCCCTCCCCTCCTATAATTCACCCCTCCACTTT
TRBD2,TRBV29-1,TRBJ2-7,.,CSARPGLAGDEQYF,TGCAGCGCCCGCCCCGGACTAGCAGGTGACGAGCAGTACTTC
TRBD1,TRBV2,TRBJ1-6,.,CASSDATGGRSSYNSPLHF,TGTGCCAGCAGTGATGCGACAGGGGGAAGGAGCTCCTATAATTCACCCCTCCACTTT
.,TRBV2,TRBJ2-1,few,CASGGEYNEQFF,TGTGCCAGCGGAGGGGAATACAATGAGCAGTTCTTC
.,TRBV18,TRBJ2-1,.,CASSPILGDSVYNEQFF,TGTGCCAGCTCACCTATCCTCGGAGACTCTGTTTACAATGAGCAGTTCTTC
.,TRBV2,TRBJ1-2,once,CASSVLGYYGYTF,TGTGCCAGCAGTGTCCTGGGGTACTATGGCTACACCTTC